This entry describes one T cell receptor beta chain. Antigen unknown. The record originates from a study of T-cell memory formation after mild COVID-19. The wider study: There were largely donor-specific TCR clusters.

TCRalpha and TCRbeta libraries used 5'RACE with constant-segment primers and UMIs. TCRdb re-derived calls from the 5' RACE reads in MiXCR, one entry per CDR3 protein. The table includes roughly 350,000 distinct CDR3 sequences, around a fifth detected once. From germline, CDR1 is SGHTA and CDR2 FQGNSA. The CDR3 sequence is 13 residues long. V lost 2 bases to trimming and J lost 5 bases, with 7 bases between them. Notes on the study in general: There was a balanced CD4/CD8 profile in clones contracting day 15 to 85, and later expanders leaned CD4+. Cross-reactive memory seemingly joined, as some responding clones were found in pre-infection memory.

V gene TRBV7-2 combines with J gene TRBJ1-5, with D uncertain. The specimen was PBMCs or a T cell subset sorted from them (not recorded which). This clonotype originated in an adult woman who had mild COVID-19 (a few samples of this study predate the infection). Cell type and time point are not known. CDR3 amino acids: CASSLTSDQPQHF. Here the CDR3 DNA reads TGTGCCAGCAGCTTAACGTCGGATCAGCCCCAGCATTTT.